These 31 T cell receptor beta chains share one sample of origin, sequenced in a study of technical replicates of blood from a few donors. The protocol was immunoSEQ multiplex PCR, while the TCRdb copy is restricted to in-frame clones and leaves out a portion. The sample consists of some 80,000 clones, roughly four fifths of them appearing once. The sequenced sample consisted of PBMCs. The receptors originated from a human donor in good health. Some clones in this sample may be carry-over from other donors' samples.

This chain connects TRBV11-2 to TRBJ2-3; D is uncertain. CDR1 and CDR2 from the germline V gene are SGHAT and FQNNGV. The CDR3 covers 14 residues. V was pared by 3 bases and J by 4 bases, with 11 bases between. CDR3 in amino acids: CASSLPQAPDTQYF. The DNA for the CDR3 is TGTGCCAGCAGCTTGCCCCAGGCCCCAGATACGCAGTATTTT.

V and J are TRBV4-1 and TRBJ2-1, with a weak D call TRBD1 (5 bases). Germline lookup yields CDR1 MGHRA and CDR2 YSYEKL. CDR3 size: 14 residues. Deletions cut 3 bases from V and 4 bases from J, with 10 bases between. The CDR3 DNA reads as TGCGCCAGCAGCCAGGGCAGGGATTACAATGAGCAGTTCTTC. Translation gives CASSQGRDYNEQFF.

The gene calls are TRBV9 and TRBJ1-2; D not resolved. This CDR3 is built from 13 residues. CDR1 and CDR2 from the germline V gene are SGDLS and YYNGEE. V gave up 6 bases and J gave up 2 bases, with 11 bases separating them. The CDR3 region is CASTPGLNYGYTF. In DNA form, the CDR3 reads TGTGCCAGCACCCCAGGATTAAACTATGGCTACACCTTC.

The V and J genes are TRBV29-1 and TRBJ2-3, with 9 bases identical to TRBD1. This CDR3 contains 13 residues. Germline assignment: CDR1 SQVTM and CDR2 ANQGSEA. With 3 bases clipped from V and 4 bases from J, the junction kept 2 bases outside the gene matches. CDR3 residues: CSVEGQGPDTQYF. CDR3 DNA: TGCAGCGTTGAGGGACAGGGCCCAGATACGCAGTATTTT.

The chain joins TRBV11-2 to TRBJ1-4; D is uncertain. This CDR3 comprises 14 residues. Germline CDR1 and CDR2: SGHAT and FQNNGV. Trimming stripped 1 base from V and 6 bases from J, with 9 bases between. The CDR3 reads CASSLAGSYEKLFF. In DNA, the CDR3 is TGTGCCAGCAGCTTAGCGGGAAGCTATGAAAAACTGTTTTTT.

The chain carries TRBV5-6 and TRBJ2-1, with 11 bases matching TRBD2. After removal of 3 bases from V and 6 bases from J, the junction contained 11 bases not matched to a gene. The CDR3 runs 17 residues. Per germline, CDR1 SGHDT and CDR2 YYEEEE. The CDR3 sequence: CASSYSLAGGAGNEQFF. The CDR3, as DNA: TGTGCCAGCAGCTACTCCTTAGCGGGGGGGGCAGGCAATGAGCAGTTCTTC.

The chain has TRBV5-1 and TRBJ2-7; maybe TRBD2 (6 bases). V dropped 0 bases and J dropped 9 bases, with 16 bases sitting between them. Germline CDR1 and CDR2: SGHRS and YFSETQ. This CDR3 comprises 14 residues. The CDR3: CASSLGRGGDLQYF. The CDR3 DNA reads as TGCGCCAGCAGCTTGGGGAGAGGAGGGGACTTGCAGTACTTC.

In its sample, this clone was seen once. The CDR3 reads CASSLLAPGLGEQYF. CDR3 nucleotide sequence: TGTGCCAGCAGCTTGCTAGCCCCGGGGTTGGGCGAGCAGTACTTC. This chain connects TRBV5-5 to TRBJ2-7; tentatively, D is TRBD2 (5 bases). There are 15 residues in the CDR3. V shed 1 base and J shed 6 bases, with 17 bases lying between them. Germline V gives CDR1 SGHKS, CDR2 YYEKEE (reference sequence).

The chain has TRBV11-1 and TRBJ2-5; D is unresolved. The V end lost 3 bases, the J end lost 2 bases, and 7 bases lay between the germline ends. The CDR3 is 13 amino acids. Germline V gene lookup returns CDR1 SGHAT and CDR2 FQDESV (reference sequence). CDR3 residues: CASSFFRQETQYF. The CDR3 nucleotides are TGTGCCAGCAGCTTTTTCAGACAAGAGACCCAGTACTTC.

The chain combines TRBV6-5 with TRBJ1-1, with TRBD1 as a possible D gene (5 bases). Germline V gives CDR1 MNHEY, CDR2 SVGAGI. The ends were cut back, 2 bases at V and 3 bases at J, with 7 bases in the middle. CDR3 length: 13 residues. For the CDR3, the DNA is TGTGCCAGCAGTTACGACAGACACACTGAAGCTTTCTTT. As protein: CASSYDRHTEAFF.

This CDR3 reads CASSLRGFQGNEQFF. CDR3 coding DNA: TGTGCCAGCAGCTTACGAGGGTTTCAGGGGAATGAGCAGTTCTTC. The chain carries TRBV11-1 and TRBJ2-1, with a possible D match to TRBD1 (6 bases). Germline V CDR1 and CDR2: SGHAT, FQDESV (reference sequence). The CDR3 extends over 15 amino acids. V was cut by 2 bases and J by 7 bases, with 15 bases left in between.

This chain connects TRBV18 to TRBJ2-7, with TRBD1 matching 7 bases. Germline assignment: CDR1 KGHSH and CDR2 LQKENI. The J segment lost 2 bases and the V segment lost 3 bases, leaving 4 bases of the junction unmatched. The CDR3 has 14 amino acids. The CDR3 DNA sequence: TGTGCCAGCTCACCGGGGACAGACCCCTACGAGCAGTACTTC. As protein: CASSPGTDPYEQYF.

This clone has only one observation. The chain links TRBV11-2 to TRBJ1-1, with 10 bases fitting TRBD1. The CDR3 sequence is 17 residues long. Germline V gene sequence: CDR1 SGHAT, CDR2 FQNNGV. With V trimmed by 1 base and J by 0 bases, 5 bases remained unmatched. The CDR3 DNA follows: TGTGCCAGCAGCTTAGGGGACAGGGGACAGATGAACACTGAAGCTTTCTTT. Amino acids: CASSLGDRGQMNTEAFF.

The chain couples TRBV29-1 to TRBJ2-7; the D gene is possibly TRBD1 (7 bases). Germline CDR1 and CDR2: SQVTM and ANQGSEA. Trimming left V 3 bases short and J 5 bases short, with 23 bases between. This CDR3 region has 16 residues. Here the CDR3 DNA reads TGCAGCGTTGAGGAGGGGGCAGGCACCGCCGCCCACGAGCAGTACTTC. Translating it yields CSVEEGAGTAAHEQYF.

V gene TRBV5-6 combines with J gene TRBJ2-7; TRBD1 matches 9 bases. The CDR3 is 16 amino acids. Per the germline V gene, CDR1 is SGHDT and CDR2 is YYEEEE. Trimming at V came to 2 bases and at J to 4 bases, leaving 10 bases not matched to a gene. Here the CDR3 DNA reads TGTGCCAGCAGCTTCATTACCGGGACAGGGCTTTACGAGCAGTACTTC. As protein: CASSFITGTGLYEQYF.

The chain combines TRBV7-9 with TRBJ2-1; unclear D gene. The CDR3 runs to 15 residues. The V and J ends lost 4 bases and 1 base respectively, with 11 bases between them. The germline CDR1 and CDR2 sequences are SEHNR and FQNEAQ (reference sequence). The CDR3 coding sequence is TGTGCCAGCAGCTCGATGACACAATCCTACAATGAGCAGTTCTTC. Residues: CASSSMTQSYNEQFF.

V usage is TRBV5-1 and J usage is TRBJ2-1; 8 bases match TRBD2. After removal of 3 bases from V and 7 bases from J, the junction contained 6 bases not matched to a gene. CDR3 length equals 14 residues. Looked up from germline, CDR1 is SGHRS and CDR2 is YFSETQ. CDR3 DNA: TGCGCCAGCAGCTGGACTAGCCCGGAGAATGAGCAGTTCTTC. Translated: CASSWTSPENEQFF.

The V call is TRBV9, the J call TRBJ1-2; D is ambiguous. Trimming left V 3 bases short and J 10 bases short, with 10 bases between. The CDR3 loop spans 11 amino acids. The germline CDR1 and CDR2 sequences are SGDLS and YYNGEE. The CDR3 sequence: CASSDDKLYTF. CDR3 sequence (DNA): TGTGCCAGCAGCGACGACAAACTCTACACCTTC.

The chain combines TRBV6-1 with TRBJ2-1; 8 positions agree with TRBD1. Losses at the gene ends were 6 bases for V and 4 bases for J; bases not matched to a gene: 8. Germline V gene data show CDR1 as MNHNS and CDR2 as SASEGT. This CDR3 is built from 15 residues. The CDR3 DNA is TGTGCCAGCAGCAATCAGGGGGCAGGGTACAATGAGCAGTTCTTC. Translating it yields CASSNQGAGYNEQFF.

The chain recombines TRBV5-5 with TRBJ2-7, with D possibly matching TRBD1 (5 bases). V was clipped by 0 bases and J by 2 bases, with 9 bases between them. The germline V gene encodes CDR1 SGHKS and CDR2 YYEKEE (reference sequence). The CDR3 contains 14 residues. DNA of the CDR3: TGTGCCAGCAGCTTGGTCGCAGGGCCCTACGAGCAGTACTTC. Translated, it gives CASSLVAGPYEQYF.

This chain links TRBV2 with TRBJ2-1; 8 nucleotides align to TRBD2. The CDR3 consists of 14 residues. Germline CDR1 and CDR2: SNHLY and FYNNEI. Unmatched junction bases numbered 9, after V lost 7 bases and J lost 7 bases. CDR3 DNA: TGTGCCAGCATCCCAGCGGGGGCGGCAAATGAGCAGTTCTTC. It specifies CASIPAGAANEQFF.

This chain uses TRBV12-5 with TRBJ2-1; 11 bases agree with TRBD2. Germline CDR1 reads LGHNT; CDR2 reads FRNRAP. The junction had 9 bases not matched to a gene; V was cut back by 5 bases and J by 9 bases. The CDR3 loop spans 15 amino acids. The CDR3 loop is CASGPRLAGPSEQFF. In nucleotides, the CDR3 is TGTGCTAGTGGTCCGCGACTAGCGGGGCCCTCTGAGCAGTTCTTC. The full variable domain, rest sourced from reference TRBV12-5 and TRBJ2-1, is DARVTQTPRHKVTEMGQEVTMRCQPILGHNTVFWYRQTMMQGLELLAYFRNRAPLDDSGMPKDRFSAEMPDATLATLKIQPSEPRDSAVYFCASGPRLAGPSEQFFGPGTRLTVL.

This clone was detected only a few times. V gene TRBV6-6 combines with J gene TRBJ2-7; TRBD1 matches 8 bases. After removal of 5 bases from V and 0 bases from J, the junction contained 6 bases not matched to a gene. This CDR3 is 15 amino acids long. Germline lookup yields CDR1 MNHNY and CDR2 SVGAGI (reference sequence). In DNA form, the CDR3 reads TGTGCCAGCAGTAAGGACAGGGCCAGCTCCTACGAGCAGTACTTC. Amino acids: CASSKDRASSYEQYF.

The chain is built from TRBV14 and TRBJ2-1, with 7 nucleotides matching TRBD1. V trimming: 4 bases; J trimming: 3 bases; junction bases outside the gene matches: 6. The CDR3 loop spans 15 amino acids. Germline CDR1 is SGHDN and CDR2 is FVKESK. The DNA for the CDR3 is TGTGCCAGCAGCCCAAGGGCAGGGGGCTACAATGAGCAGTTCTTC. Translated, it gives CASSPRAGGYNEQFF.

V gene TRBV5-8 combines with J gene TRBJ2-5; no reliable D call. The V end lost 0 bases, the J end lost 3 bases, and 3 bases lay between the germline ends. The CDR3 extends over 12 amino acids. The germline V gene has CDR1 SGHTS and CDR2 YDEGEE. CDR3 nucleotide sequence: TGTGCCAGCAGCTTGGCGGAAGAGACCCAGTACTTC. This translates into CASSLAEETQYF.

The chain couples TRBV27 to TRBJ2-1, with TRBD1 as a possible D gene (11 bases). Looked up from germline, CDR1 is MNHEY and CDR2 is SMNVEV (reference sequence). CDR3 length: 18 amino acids. Trimming took off 7 bases at V and 5 bases at J, with 27 bases between the two ends. The CDR3 sequence is CASTRTGGRLAGDNEQFF. The CDR3 DNA is TGTGCCAGCACCCGGACAGGGGGCAGGCTAGCGGGGGACAATGAGCAGTTCTTC.

The V call is TRBV5-1, the J call TRBJ2-3, with 7 nucleotides matching TRBD1. Losses at the gene ends were 2 bases for V and 6 bases for J; bases not matched to a gene: 15. The CDR3 contains 17 residues. Germline V gene lookup returns CDR1 SGHRS and CDR2 YFSETQ. Here the CDR3 reads CASSFPPGAGGWDTQYF. The CDR3 DNA reads TGCGCCAGCAGCTTTCCACCCGGGGCAGGGGGTTGGGATACGCAGTATTTT.

The rearrangement links TRBV5-6 to TRBJ2-3; maybe TRBD1 (5 bases). Germline values: CDR1 SGHDT, CDR2 YYEEEE. The CDR3 loop spans 15 amino acids. Trimming shortened V by 4 bases and J by 2 bases, and 14 bases separated the two germline ends. The CDR3, as DNA: TGTGCCAGCAGCCCAACCGACAGATTCACAGATACGCAGTATTTT. This codes for CASSPTDRFTDTQYF.

This chain links TRBV6-5 with TRBJ2-1; D gene uncertain. The CDR3 sequence is 12 residues long. Germline V CDR1 and CDR2: MNHEY, SVGAGI. Trimming removed 2 bases from V and 10 bases from J, with 9 bases in between. CDR3 residues: CASSYGQAEQFF. The CDR3 nucleotides are TGTGCCAGCAGTTACGGGCAAGCCGAGCAGTTCTTC.

The CDR3 nucleotides read TGTGCCATCAGCGTAGCGGGGGGTAGCTCCTACAATGAGCAGTTCTTC. This codes for CAISVAGGSSYNEQFF. The chain has TRBV10-3 and TRBJ2-1; TRBD2 aligns across 10 bases. This CDR3 has 16 amino acids. Looked up from germline, CDR1 is ENHRY and CDR2 is SYGVKD. V dropped 6 bases and J dropped 0; count of bases not matched to a gene: 5.

This chain links TRBV2 with TRBJ1-4; TRBD1 aligns across 7 bases. J gave up 0 bases and V 4 bases, and 5 bases lay outside the gene matches. Germline-derived CDR1 and CDR2 are SNHLY and FYNNEI. The CDR3 totals 16 residues. The DNA of the CDR3 is TGTGCCAGCAGTGTACAGGGGCAAGCAACTAATGAAAAACTGTTTTTT. This gives the protein CASSVQGQATNEKLFF.